The 9 T cell receptor beta chains in this list originate from one sample, sequenced in a study of cytomegalovirus exposure and HLA in healthy donors. Amplification used 60 Vbeta primers and 13 Jbeta primers. TCRdb keeps only in-frame clones here, not all; method: immunoSEQ multiplex PCR. This table has about 100,000 clones, approximately 80% appearing once. Material: PBMCs. Receptors originate from a female donor in good health and CMV-seropositive.

The chain recombines TRBV7-9 with TRBJ2-5, with D possibly being TRBD2 (5 bases). This CDR3 comprises 14 residues. Trimming took 1 base from V and 3 from J, leaving 9 bases between them. CDR1 SEHNR and CDR2 FQNEAQ come from the germline V gene (reference sequence). The CDR3 DNA reads as TGTGCCAGCAGCTTAGGGATTAGCGAAGAGACCCAGTACTTC. Protein: CASSLGISEETQYF.

V is TRBV27 and J is TRBJ1-6; 8 nucleotides align to TRBD1. V shed 6 bases and J 0 bases; nucleotides not matched to a gene: 4. Germline CDR1 is MNHEY and CDR2 is SMNVEV (reference sequence). CDR3 length: 16 residues. The CDR3 DNA is TGTGCCAGCAGGATACAGGGGGACTCCTATAATTCACCCCTCCACTTT. Its translation: CASRIQGDSYNSPLHF.

The rearrangement uses TRBV6-5 and TRBJ2-2; TRBD1 matches at 8 bases. Germline CDR1 and CDR2: MNHEY and SVGAGI. V was clipped by 5 bases and J by 6 bases; unmatched bases: 5. The CDR3 extends over 14 amino acids. CDR3 region: CASSRQGWSGELFF. The CDR3, as DNA: TGTGCCAGCAGTCGACAGGGGTGGTCCGGGGAGCTGTTTTTT.

This clone was counted once. V usage is TRBV5-1 and J usage is TRBJ2-7; D gene unclear. The germline V gene has CDR1 SGHRS and CDR2 YFSETQ. The CDR3 length is 12 residues. The ends were cut back, 0 bases at V and 5 bases at J, with 6 bases in the middle. The CDR3 nucleotides are TGCGCCAGCAGCTTGGGGCAGGACGAGCAGTACTTC. Protein sequence: CASSLGQDEQYF. The complete variable domain, with remaining parts taken from reference TRBV5-1 and TRBJ2-7, reads KAGVTQTPRYLIKTRGQQVTLSCSPISGHRSVSWYQQTPGQGLQFLFEYFSETQRNKGNFPGRFSGRQFSNSRSEMNVSTLELGDSALYLCASSLGQDEQYFGPGTRLTVT.

The chain couples TRBV27 to TRBJ1-2, with 8 bases fitting TRBD1. CDR3 length: 14 residues. The ends lost 6 bases at V and 3 bases at J; junction bases unmatched: 6. The germline V gene encodes CDR1 MNHEY and CDR2 SMNVEV (reference sequence). CDR3 sequence (DNA): TGTGCCAGCAGCCCCTGGGGACAGGACTATGGCTACACCTTC. The encoded protein is CASSPWGQDYGYTF.

V gene TRBV9 combines with J gene TRBJ2-5, with D perhaps matching TRBD1 (5 bases). The CDR3 is made up of 16 amino acids. CDR1 SGDLS and CDR2 YYNGEE come from the germline V gene. V was trimmed by 4 bases and J by 2 bases, leaving 18 bases between them. The CDR3 DNA follows: TGTGCCAGCAGCTCCCGAGCTGGAAGGACACAAGAGACCCAGTACTTC. Amino acids: CASSSRAGRTQETQYF.

With regard to this clone: Other DNA sequences in this sample translate to the same CDR3. The rearrangement uses TRBV5-1 and TRBJ1-1; TRBD1 agrees at 7 bases. This CDR3 contains 14 residues. Germline assignment: CDR1 SGHRS and CDR2 YFSETQ. The trim removed 4 bases at V and 2 bases at J, leaving 5 bases unmatched. The CDR3 sequence is CASSQGTANTEAFF. Written as DNA, the CDR3 is TGCGCCAGCAGCCAAGGGACAGCCAACACTGAAGCTTTCTTT.

The chain is built from TRBV2 and TRBJ2-3; unclear D gene. CDR1 and CDR2 (germline): SNHLY, FYNNEI. There are 13 residues in the CDR3. V was shortened by 6 bases and J by 2 bases, with 9 bases between the two germline ends. The CDR3, as DNA: TGTGCCAGCAGGGCGGATAACACAGATACGCAGTATTTT. Translating gives CASRADNTDTQYF. Full variable domain (missing parts from reference TRBV2 and TRBJ2-3): EPEVTQTPSHQVTQMGQEVILRCVPISNHLYFYWYRQILGQKVEFLVSFYNNEISEKSEIFDDQFSVERPDGSNFTLKIRSTKLEDSAMYFCASRADNTDTQYFGPGTRLTVL.

This clone was recorded only once. The chain is built from TRBV11-1 and TRBJ2-1; a possible D gene is TRBD2 (6 bases). Germline V CDR1 and CDR2: SGHAT, FQDESV (reference sequence). This CDR3 spans 15 amino acids. V was pared by 6 bases and J by 6 bases, with 18 bases between. The CDR3 reads CASSHLWGGRNEQFF. The DNA of the CDR3 is TGTGCCAGCAGTCACCTTTGGGGAGGACGCAATGAGCAGTTCTTC.